This TCR beta chain appears in the sequencing data of a study of cytomegalovirus exposure and HLA in healthy donors. The CDR3 is 17 residues long. Germline V lookup: CDR1 LNHDA, CDR2 SQIVND (reference sequence). V was shortened by 3 bases and J by 0 bases, with 15 bases between the two germline ends. The PCR contained 60 Vbeta and 13 Jbeta primers. TCRdb's copy holds only in-frame clones and misses some; the assay was immunoSEQ multiplex PCR. The sample lists roughly 97,000 clones, 73% occurring once. Regarding this clone: As yet, its antigen is unknown.

Study observations and caveats: The authors excluded some V segments, including TRBV6-2 and TRBV6-3, as indistinguishable. A later analysis found TCR association rates differed by HLA locus, highest for DRB1 and lowest for HLA-C. Sequencing depth roughly uniform across donors was assumed in presence/absence analyses.

The material sequenced was PBMCs. This receptor was taken from a man aged 35-49 years in good health and CMV-seronegative. The V and J genes are TRBV19 and TRBJ2-1, with D unclear. CDR3 bases: TGTGCCAGTAGTATGCCCGTCGGGTTCAGCTCCTACAATGAGCAGTTCTTC. Protein: CASSMPVGFSSYNEQFF.